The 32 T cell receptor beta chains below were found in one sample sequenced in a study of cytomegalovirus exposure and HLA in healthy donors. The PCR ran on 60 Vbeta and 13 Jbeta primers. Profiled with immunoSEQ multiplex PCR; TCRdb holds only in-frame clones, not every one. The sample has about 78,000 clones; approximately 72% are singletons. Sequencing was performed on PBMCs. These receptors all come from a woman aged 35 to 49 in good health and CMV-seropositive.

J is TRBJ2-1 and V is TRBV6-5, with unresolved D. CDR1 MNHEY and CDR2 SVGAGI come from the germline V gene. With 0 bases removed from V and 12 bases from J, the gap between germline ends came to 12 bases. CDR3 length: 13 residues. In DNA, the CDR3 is TGTGCCAGCAGTTACTCGAGCCCGCAGGTGCAGTTCTTC. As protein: CASSYSSPQVQFF.

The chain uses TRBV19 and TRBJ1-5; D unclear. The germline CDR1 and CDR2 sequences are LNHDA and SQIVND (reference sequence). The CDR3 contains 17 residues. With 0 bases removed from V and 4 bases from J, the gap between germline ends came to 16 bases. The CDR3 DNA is TGTGCCAGTAGTATAGAACGCTCCGTAAGAGGAAATCAGCCCCAGCATTTT. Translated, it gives CASSIERSVRGNQPQHF.

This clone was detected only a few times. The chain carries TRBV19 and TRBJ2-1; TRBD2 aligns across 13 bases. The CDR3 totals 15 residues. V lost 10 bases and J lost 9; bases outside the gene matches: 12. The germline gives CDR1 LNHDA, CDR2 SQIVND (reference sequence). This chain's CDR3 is CATTPGTSGKGEQFF. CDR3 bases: TGTGCCACAACCCCAGGGACTAGCGGGAAGGGTGAGCAGTTCTTC. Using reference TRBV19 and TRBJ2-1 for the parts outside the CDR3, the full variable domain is DGGITQSPKYLFRKEGQNVTLSCEQNLNHDAMYWYRQDPGQGLRLIYYSQIVNDFQKGDIAEGYSVSREKKESFPLTVTSAQKNPTAFYLCATTPGTSGKGEQFFGPGTRLTVL.

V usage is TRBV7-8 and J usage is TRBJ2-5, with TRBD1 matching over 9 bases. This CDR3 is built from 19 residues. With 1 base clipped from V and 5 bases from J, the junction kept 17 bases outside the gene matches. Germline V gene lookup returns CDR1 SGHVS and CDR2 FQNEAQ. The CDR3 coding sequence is TGTGCCAGCAGCTTAGATGGGACAGGGTTTTATCCCACGGCGGAGACCCAGTACTTC. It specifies CASSLDGTGFYPTAETQYF.

The CDR3 here is CASSVGAGGGTGELFF. CDR3 nucleotides: TGTGCCAGCAGCGTAGGAGCGGGGGGTGGCACCGGGGAGCTGTTTTTT. This sequence joins TRBV9 and TRBJ2-2; 9 nucleotides line up with TRBD2. This CDR3 has 16 residues. J lost 4 bases, V lost 0 bases, and 4 bases had no gene match. From germline, CDR1 is SGDLS and CDR2 YYNGEE.

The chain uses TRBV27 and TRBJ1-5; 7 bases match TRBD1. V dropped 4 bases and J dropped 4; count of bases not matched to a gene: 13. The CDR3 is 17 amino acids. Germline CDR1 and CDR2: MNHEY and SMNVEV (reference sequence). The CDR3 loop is CASSSRFSGGWNQPQHF. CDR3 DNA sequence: TGTGCCAGCAGTTCCCGTTTCTCAGGGGGTTGGAATCAGCCCCAGCATTTT.

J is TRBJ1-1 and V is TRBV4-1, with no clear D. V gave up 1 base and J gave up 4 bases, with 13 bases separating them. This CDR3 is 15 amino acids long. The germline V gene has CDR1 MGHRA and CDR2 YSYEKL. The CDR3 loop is CASSQGFRGSTEAFF. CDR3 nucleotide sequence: TGCGCCAGCAGCCAAGGCTTTCGCGGGTCCACTGAAGCTTTCTTT.

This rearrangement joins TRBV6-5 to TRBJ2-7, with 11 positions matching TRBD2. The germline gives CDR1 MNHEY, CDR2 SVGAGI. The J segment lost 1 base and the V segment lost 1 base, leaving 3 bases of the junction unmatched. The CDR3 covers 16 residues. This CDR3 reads CASSYFGTSGSYEQYF. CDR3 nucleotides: TGTGCCAGCAGTTACTTTGGGACTAGCGGTTCCTACGAGCAGTACTTC.

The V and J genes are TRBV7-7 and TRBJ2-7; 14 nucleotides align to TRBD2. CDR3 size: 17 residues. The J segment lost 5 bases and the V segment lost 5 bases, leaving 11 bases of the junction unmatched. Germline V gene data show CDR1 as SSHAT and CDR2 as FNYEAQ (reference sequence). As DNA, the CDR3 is TGTGCCAGCAGCCCAACAGGGACTAGCGGGAGTTTTAACGAGCAGTACTTC. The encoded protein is CASSPTGTSGSFNEQYF.

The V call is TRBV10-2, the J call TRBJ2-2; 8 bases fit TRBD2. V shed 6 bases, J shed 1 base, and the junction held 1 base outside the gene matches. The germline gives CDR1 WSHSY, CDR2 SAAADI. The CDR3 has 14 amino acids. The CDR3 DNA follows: TGCGCCAGCAGAAGCGGGGGGAACACCGGGGAGCTGTTTTTT. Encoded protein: CASRSGGNTGELFF.

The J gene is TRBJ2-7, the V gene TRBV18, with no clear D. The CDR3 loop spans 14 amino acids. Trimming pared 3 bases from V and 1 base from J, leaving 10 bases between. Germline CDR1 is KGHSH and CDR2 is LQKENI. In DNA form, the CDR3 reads TGTGCCAGCTCACCTATGACGGAGTCCTACGAGCAGTACTTC. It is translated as CASSPMTESYEQYF. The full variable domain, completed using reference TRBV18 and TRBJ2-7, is NAGVMQNPRHLVRRRGQEARLRCSPMKGHSHVYWYRQLPEEGLKFMVYLQKENIIDESGMPKERFSAEFPKEGPSILRIQQVVRGDSAAYFCASSPMTESYEQYFGPGTRLTVT.

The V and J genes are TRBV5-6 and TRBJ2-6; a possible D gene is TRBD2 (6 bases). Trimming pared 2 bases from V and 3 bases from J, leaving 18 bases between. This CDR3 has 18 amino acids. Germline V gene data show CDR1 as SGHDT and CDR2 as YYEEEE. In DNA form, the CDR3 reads TGTGCCAGCAGCTTTTTCGTCGGGGGACCAGGTGGGGCCAACGTCCTGACTTTC. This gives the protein CASSFFVGGPGGANVLTF.

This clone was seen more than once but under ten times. The CDR3 spells CASSRQGTTEAFF. DNA of the CDR3: TGTGCCAGCAGCCGACAGGGGACCACTGAAGCTTTCTTT. J is TRBJ1-1 and V is TRBV6-5; 8 bases align to TRBD1. V shed 6 bases and J 4 bases; nucleotides not matched to a gene: 4. The CDR3 length is 13 residues. Per germline, CDR1 MNHEY and CDR2 SVGAGI.

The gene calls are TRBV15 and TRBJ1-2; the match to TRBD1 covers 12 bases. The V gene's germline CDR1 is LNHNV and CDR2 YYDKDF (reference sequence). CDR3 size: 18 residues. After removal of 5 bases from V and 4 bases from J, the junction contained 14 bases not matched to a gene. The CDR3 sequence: CATSREGGQGASAYGYTF. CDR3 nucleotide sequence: TGTGCCACCAGCCGGGAGGGGGGACAGGGGGCTTCCGCCTATGGCTACACCTTC.

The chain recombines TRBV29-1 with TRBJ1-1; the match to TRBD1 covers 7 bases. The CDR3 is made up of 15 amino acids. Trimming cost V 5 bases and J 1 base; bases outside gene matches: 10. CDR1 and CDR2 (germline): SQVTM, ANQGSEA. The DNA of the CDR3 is TGCAGCGTTACGCCGGCAGGGGGTGGGAACACTGAAGCTTTCTTT. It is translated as CSVTPAGGGNTEAFF.

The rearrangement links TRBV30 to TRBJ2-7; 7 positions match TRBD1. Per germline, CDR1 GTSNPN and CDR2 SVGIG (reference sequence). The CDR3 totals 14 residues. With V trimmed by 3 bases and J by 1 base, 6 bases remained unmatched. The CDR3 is CAWRAAGGSYEQYF. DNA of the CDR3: TGTGCCTGGAGGGCGGCAGGGGGTTCCTACGAGCAGTACTTC. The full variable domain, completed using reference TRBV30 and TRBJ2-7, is SQTIHQWPATLVQPVGSPLSLECTVEGTSNPNLYWYRQAAGRGLQLLFYSVGIGQISSEVPQNLSASRPQDRQFILSSKKLLLSDSGFYLCAWRAAGGSYEQYFGPGTRLTVT.

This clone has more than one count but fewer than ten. The CDR3 loop reads CASSQTGIYGYTF. In nucleotides, the CDR3 is TGTGCCAGCAGCCAGACAGGGATTTATGGCTACACCTTC. The chain uses TRBV7-8 and TRBJ1-2; 7 nucleotides match TRBD1. The CDR3 loop spans 13 amino acids. The V and J ends lost 5 bases and 5 bases, in that order; junction bases with no gene match: 5. The germline V gene encodes CDR1 SGHVS and CDR2 FQNEAQ. Full variable domain (remainder filled in from reference TRBV7-8 and TRBJ1-2): GAGVSQSPRYKVAKRGQDVALRCDPISGHVSLFWYQQALGQGPEFLTYFQNEAQLDKSGLPSDRFFAERPEGSVSTLKIQRTQQEDSAVYLCASSQTGIYGYTFGSGTRLTVV.

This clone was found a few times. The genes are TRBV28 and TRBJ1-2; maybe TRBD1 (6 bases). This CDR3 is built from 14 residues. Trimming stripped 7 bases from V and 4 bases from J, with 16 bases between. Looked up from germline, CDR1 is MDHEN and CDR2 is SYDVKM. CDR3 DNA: TGTGCCAGCACCAGGACAGTTAGCACCTATGGCTACACCTTC. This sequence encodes CASTRTVSTYGYTF.

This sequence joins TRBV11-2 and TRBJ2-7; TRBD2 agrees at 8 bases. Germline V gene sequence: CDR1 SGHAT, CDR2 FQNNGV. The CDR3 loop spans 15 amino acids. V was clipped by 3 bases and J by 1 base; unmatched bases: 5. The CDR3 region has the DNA TGTGCCAGCAGCTTCGGGGGGGGCGGATCCTACGAGCAGTACTTC. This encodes CASSFGGGGSYEQYF.

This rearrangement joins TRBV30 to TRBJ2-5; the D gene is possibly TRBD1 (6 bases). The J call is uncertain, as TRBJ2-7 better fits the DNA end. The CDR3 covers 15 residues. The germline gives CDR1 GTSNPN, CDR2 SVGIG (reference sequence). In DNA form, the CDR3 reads TGTGCCTGGAGTGTTCTGGGGGAACAGGGCTACGAGCAGTACTTC. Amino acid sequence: CAWSVLGEQGYEQYF.

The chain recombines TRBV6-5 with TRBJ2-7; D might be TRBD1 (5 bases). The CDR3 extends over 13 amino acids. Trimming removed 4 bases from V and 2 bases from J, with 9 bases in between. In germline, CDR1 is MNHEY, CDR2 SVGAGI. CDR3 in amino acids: CASSWGKTYEQYF. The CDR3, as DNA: TGTGCCAGCAGTTGGGGCAAGACCTACGAGCAGTACTTC.

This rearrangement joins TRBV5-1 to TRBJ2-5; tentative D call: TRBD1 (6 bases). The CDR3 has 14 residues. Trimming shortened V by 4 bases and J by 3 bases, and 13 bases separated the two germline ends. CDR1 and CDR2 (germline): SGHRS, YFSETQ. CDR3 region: CASSGGLDEETQYF. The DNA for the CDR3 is TGCGCCAGCAGCGGGGGCCTAGATGAAGAGACCCAGTACTTC.

CDR3 amino acids: CASNGGQANYGYTF. The CDR3 DNA follows: TGTGCCAGCAATGGAGGCCAGGCGAACTATGGCTACACCTTC. The chain links TRBV6-1 to TRBJ1-2; D remains ambiguous. CDR3 length: 14 residues. The V gene lost 7 bases and the J gene lost 2 bases, with 14 bases spanning the gap. Looked up from germline, CDR1 is MNHNS and CDR2 is SASEGT.

The CDR3 sequence is CASSLGGGGQGPNEKLFF. In nucleotides, the CDR3 is TGTGCCAGCAGCTTGGGGGGTGGAGGTCAGGGGCCGAATGAAAAACTGTTTTTT. The chain carries TRBV5-5 and TRBJ1-4, with D possibly matching TRBD1 (6 bases). Germline lookup yields CDR1 SGHKS and CDR2 YYEKEE (reference sequence). CDR3 length equals 18 residues. The V end lost 0 bases, the J end lost 5 bases, and 20 bases lay between the germline ends.

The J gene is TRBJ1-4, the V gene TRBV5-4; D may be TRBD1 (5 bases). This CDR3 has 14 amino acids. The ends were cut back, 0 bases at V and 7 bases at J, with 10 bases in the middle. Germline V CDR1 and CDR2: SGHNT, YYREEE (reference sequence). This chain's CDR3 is CASSLGREREKLFF. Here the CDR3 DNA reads TGTGCCAGCAGCTTGGGCAGGGAACGTGAAAAACTGTTTTTT.

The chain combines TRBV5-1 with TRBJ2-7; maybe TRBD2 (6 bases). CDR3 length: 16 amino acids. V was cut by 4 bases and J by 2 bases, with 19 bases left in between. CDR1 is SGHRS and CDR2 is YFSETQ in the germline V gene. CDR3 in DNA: TGCGCCAGCAGCCCGGGAGAAGCAGAGAGAGCCTACGAGCAGTACTTC. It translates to CASSPGEAERAYEQYF. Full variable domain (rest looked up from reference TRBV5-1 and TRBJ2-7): KAGVTQTPRYLIKTRGQQVTLSCSPISGHRSVSWYQQTPGQGLQFLFEYFSETQRNKGNFPGRFSGRQFSNSRSEMNVSTLELGDSALYLCASSPGEAERAYEQYFGPGTRLTVT.

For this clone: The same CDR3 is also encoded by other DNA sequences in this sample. The CDR3 bases are TGTGCCAGCTCACCAATGACAGGGATCACTGAAGCTTTCTTT. Its translation is CASSPMTGITEAFF. The chain couples TRBV18 to TRBJ1-1; TRBD1 matches at 7 bases. The CDR3 covers 14 residues. The trim removed 2 bases at V and 4 bases at J, leaving 4 bases unmatched. The V gene's germline CDR1 is KGHSH and CDR2 LQKENI.

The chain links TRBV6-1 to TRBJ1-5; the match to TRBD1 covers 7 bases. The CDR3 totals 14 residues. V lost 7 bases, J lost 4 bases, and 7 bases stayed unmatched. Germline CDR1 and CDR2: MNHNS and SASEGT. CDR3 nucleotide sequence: TGTGCCAGCACGGGACAGCCTGGGAATCAGCCCCAGCATTTT. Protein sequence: CASTGQPGNQPQHF.

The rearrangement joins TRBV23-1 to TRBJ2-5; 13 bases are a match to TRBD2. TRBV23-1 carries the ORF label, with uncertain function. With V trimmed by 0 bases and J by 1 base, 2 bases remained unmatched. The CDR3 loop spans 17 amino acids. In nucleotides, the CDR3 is TGCGCCAGCAGTCAATCCGGGACTAGCGGGATCCAAGAGACCCAGTACTTC. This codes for CASSQSGTSGIQETQYF.

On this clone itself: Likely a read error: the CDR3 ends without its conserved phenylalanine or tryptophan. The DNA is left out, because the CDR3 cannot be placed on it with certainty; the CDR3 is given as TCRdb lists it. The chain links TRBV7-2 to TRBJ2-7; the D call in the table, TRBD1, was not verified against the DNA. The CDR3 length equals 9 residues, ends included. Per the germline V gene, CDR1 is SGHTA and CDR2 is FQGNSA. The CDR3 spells CASGDTGVN.

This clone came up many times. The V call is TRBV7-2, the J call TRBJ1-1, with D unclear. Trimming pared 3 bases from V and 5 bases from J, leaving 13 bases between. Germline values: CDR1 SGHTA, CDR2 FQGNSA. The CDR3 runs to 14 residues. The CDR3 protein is CASSLAHPGTEAFF. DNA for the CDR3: TGTGCCAGCAGCTTGGCGCACCCCGGGACTGAAGCTTTCTTT.

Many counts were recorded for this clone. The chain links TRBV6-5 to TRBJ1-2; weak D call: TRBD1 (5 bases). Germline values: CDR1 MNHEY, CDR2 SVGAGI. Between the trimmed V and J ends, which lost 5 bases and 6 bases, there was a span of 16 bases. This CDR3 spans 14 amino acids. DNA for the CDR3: TGTGCCAGCAGTCGTCAGGGAGGTGGAAATGGCTACACCTTC. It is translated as CASSRQGGGNGYTF.